These 14 T cell receptor beta chains share one sample of origin, sequenced in a study of regulatory T cells in long-lasting Graves disease. Time point indicated: newly diagnosed GD, antithyroid drugs for less than 3 months. Construction of the TCR library relied on RNA isolated from PBMCs. Arm-PCR of CDR3 regions with iRepertoire HTBI primers generated TCR beta libraries. One entry per CDR3 protein results from TCRdb running MiXCR on the multiplex PCR reads. The top ten hold 12% to 15% of the sample, which has around 250,000 distinct CDR3 sequences, around 18% seen once. The same specimen was also included in a second study, on T cells in Graves' hyperthyroidism and ophthalmopathy.

The sequenced sample was peripheral blood mononuclear cells (PBMCs), obtained at new diagnosis, from a patient treated with antithyroid drugs. Receptors were obtained from a woman between 25 and 40 years old with Graves disease.

This clonotype was seen more than once but under ten times. A much larger clone lies a single base off, so this may be a read error. CDR3 sequence (DNA): TGTGCCAGCAGCCAAAATGACGGTACTGAAGCTCTCTTT. This sequence encodes CASSQNDGTEALF. The gene calls are TRBV7-9 and TRBJ1-1; D is uncertain. Germline lookup yields CDR1 SEHNR and CDR2 FQNEAQ (reference sequence). The CDR3 loop spans 13 amino acids.

This clonotype came up many times. The rearrangement links TRBV6-1 to TRBJ2-5, with TRBD2 as a possible D gene (6 bases). This CDR3 has 13 amino acids. Trimming took off 6 bases at V and 4 bases at J, with 12 bases between the two ends. Per germline, CDR1 MNHNS and CDR2 SASEGT. This CDR3 is CASRLPGLETQYF. The CDR3 nucleotides are TGTGCCAGCAGACTCCCGGGACTAGAGACCCAGTACTTC.

This clonotype was detected ten times or more. The chain carries TRBV19 and TRBJ2-7; maybe TRBD1 (5 bases). CDR1 and CDR2 from the germline V gene are LNHDA and SQIVND (reference sequence). Trimming cost V 3 bases and J 0 bases, with 9 bases left between them. The length of the CDR3 is 14 residues. The CDR3 spells CASSIGQGSYEQYF. The CDR3 DNA sequence: TGTGCCAGTAGTATCGGGCAGGGCTCCTACGAGCAGTACTTC.

Ten or more counts support this clonotype. The chain joins TRBV11-2 to TRBJ1-2; no clear D gene. In germline, CDR1 is SGHAT, CDR2 FQNNGV. Trimming took 2 bases from V and 4 from J, leaving 11 bases between them. The CDR3 has 14 amino acids. DNA for the CDR3: TGTGCCAGCAGCTTAAACGAGGGTGGCTATGGCTACACCTTC. Translating gives CASSLNEGGYGYTF.

This clonotype was seen ten or more times. The V call is TRBV2, the J call TRBJ1-3; D might be TRBD1 (6 bases). Looked up from germline, CDR1 is SNHLY and CDR2 is FYNNEI. The CDR3 totals 16 residues. Deletions cut 1 base from V and 0 bases from J, with 10 bases between. The CDR3 here is CASSEVGTRSGNTIYF. The CDR3 DNA follows: TGTGCCAGCAGTGAAGTGGGGACACGCTCTGGAAACACCATATATTTT.

There are many counts of this clonotype. This chain uses TRBV10-3 with TRBJ1-2; the match to TRBD1 covers 7 bases. V dropped 4 bases and J dropped 3; count of bases not matched to a gene: 2. The germline V gene encodes CDR1 ENHRY and CDR2 SYGVKD. The CDR3 runs 13 residues. The CDR3 loop is CAISAGQDYGYTF. CDR3 sequence (DNA): TGTGCCATCAGTGCAGGACAGGACTATGGCTACACCTTC.

The table lists this clonotype with many counts. This rearrangement joins TRBV7-9 to TRBJ2-5; unclear D gene. The V and J ends lost 5 bases and 5 bases respectively, with 9 bases between them. Germline V gives CDR1 SEHNR, CDR2 FQNEAQ (reference sequence). The CDR3 is 12 residues long. CDR3 in DNA: TGTGCCAGCAGCCCCACCCGGGAGACCCAGTACTTC. Translating it yields CASSPTRETQYF.

This clonotype occurred many times. The CDR3 sequence: CASSRGGQLTSTDTQYF. The CDR3 DNA follows: TGTGCCAGCAGCCGTGGGGGACAGCTTACTAGCACAGATACGCAGTATTTT. This chain uses TRBV9 with TRBJ2-3; 7 nucleotides align to TRBD1. The CDR3 consists of 17 residues. Germline CDR1 and CDR2: SGDLS and YYNGEE. V shed 4 bases and J 0 bases; nucleotides not matched to a gene: 11.

This clonotype was seen repeatedly, ten times or more. A much larger clone lies a single base off, so this may be a read error. The chain carries TRBV3-1 and TRBJ1-1; no clear D gene. Germline V gene sequence: CDR1 LGHDT, CDR2 YNNKEL (reference sequence). This CDR3 has 14 residues. Trimming shortened V by 1 base and J by 6 bases, and 12 bases separated the two germline ends. CDR3 DNA: TGTGCCAGCAGCCAAGTAGCGGGAAACGCTGAAGCTTTCTTT. Its translation: CASSQVAGNAEAFF. Full variable domain (missing parts from reference TRBV3-1 and TRBJ1-1): DTAVSQTPKYLVTQMGNDKSIKCEQNLGHDTMYWYKQDSKKFLKIMFSYNNKELIINETVPNRFSPKSPDKAHLNLHINSLELGDSAVYFCASSQVAGNAEAFFGQGTRLTVV.

At least ten counts were recorded for this clonotype. The chain carries TRBV29-1 and TRBJ2-5; TRBD1 might be the D (5 bases). V lost 5 bases and J 2 bases, leaving 12 bases between the germline ends. The germline CDR1 and CDR2 sequences are SQVTM and ANQGSEA. The CDR3 sequence is 13 residues long. In DNA form, the CDR3 reads TGCAGCGTTTTTCTGCCAGGGCAAGAGACCCAGTACTTC. Residues: CSVFLPGQETQYF.

This clonotype was recorded at least ten times. The chain is built from TRBV3-1 and TRBJ2-7, with 7 positions matching TRBD2. With 4 bases clipped from V and 1 base from J, the junction kept 7 bases outside the gene matches. The V gene's germline CDR1 is LGHDT and CDR2 YNNKEL (reference sequence). The CDR3 length is 15 residues. This chain's CDR3 is CASSPYPGGSYEQYF. For the CDR3, the DNA is TGTGCCAGCAGCCCTTACCCCGGGGGGTCCTACGAGCAGTACTTC.

This clonotype occurred many times. The chain is built from TRBV3-1 and TRBJ2-5, with TRBD2 matching over 11 bases. The CDR3 is 14 residues long. J lost 5 bases, V lost 4 bases, and 3 bases had no gene match. Germline V gene lookup returns CDR1 LGHDT and CDR2 YNNKEL (reference sequence). The CDR3: CASSPLAGVETQYF. The CDR3 bases are TGTGCCAGCAGCCCACTAGCGGGGGTGGAGACCCAGTACTTC.

This clonotype was found many times. The chain links TRBV20-1 to TRBJ1-3; 8 bases line up with TRBD1. CDR1 and CDR2 (germline): DFQATT, SNEGSKA (reference sequence). The CDR3 covers 16 residues. The trim removed 1 base at V and 3 bases at J, leaving 8 bases unmatched. In DNA, the CDR3 is TGCAGTGCTAGAGGATTGGGGACAGGCTATGGAAACACCATATATTTT. Translating it yields CSARGLGTGYGNTIYF.

This clonotype was seen repeatedly, ten times or more. This chain joins TRBV29-1 and TRBJ1-3; D is ambiguous. Looked up from germline, CDR1 is SQVTM and CDR2 is ANQGSEA. The CDR3 has 15 amino acids. Trimming pared 7 bases from V and 2 bases from J, leaving 18 bases between. DNA of the CDR3: TGCAGCGCCAAGGACGGGATCTCCGCTGGAAACACCATATATTTT. This gives the protein CSAKDGISAGNTIYF. The entire variable domain, with the rest obtained from reference TRBV29-1 and TRBJ1-3, is as follows: SAVISQKPSRDICQRGTSLTIQCQVDSQVTMMFWYRQQPGQSLTLIATANQGSEATYESGFVIDKFPISRPNLTFSTLTVSNMSPEDSSIYLCSAKDGISAGNTIYFGEGSWLTVV.